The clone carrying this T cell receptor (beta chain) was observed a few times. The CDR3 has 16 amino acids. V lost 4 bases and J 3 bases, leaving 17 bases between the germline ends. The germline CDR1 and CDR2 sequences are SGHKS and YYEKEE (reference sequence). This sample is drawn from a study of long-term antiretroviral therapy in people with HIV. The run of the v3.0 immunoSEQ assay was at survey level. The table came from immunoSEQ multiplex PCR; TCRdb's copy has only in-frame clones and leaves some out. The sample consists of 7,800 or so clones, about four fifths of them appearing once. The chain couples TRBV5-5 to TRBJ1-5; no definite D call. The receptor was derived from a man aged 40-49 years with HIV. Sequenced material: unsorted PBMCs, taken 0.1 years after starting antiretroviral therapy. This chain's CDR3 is CASSPIRTAPNQPQHF. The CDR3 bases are TGTGCCAGCAGCCCTATCAGGACGGCGCCCAATCAGCCCCAGCATTTT.